The present T cell receptor (beta chain) was sequenced within a study of T cell clones after liver transplantation. Sequenced by immunoSEQ multiplex PCR; TCRdb stores in-frame clones only, minus some. The sample holds 65,000 to 95,000 clones; 80% are singletons and the top ten take 0.6%. V trimming: 1 base; J trimming: 4 bases; junction bases outside the gene matches: 4. Germline CDR1 is LNHNV and CDR2 is YYDKDF (reference sequence). The CDR3 is 15 amino acids. The sequence derives from a human donor who received a liver transplant. V usage is TRBV15 and J usage is TRBJ2-5; TRBD2 aligns across 9 bases. The sequences come from CD4+ T cells from blood, collected before liver transplant. CDR3 in DNA: TGTGCCACCAGCAGAGGCGGGAGGGCCCGAGAGACCCAGTACTTC. Translating gives CATSRGGRARETQYF.